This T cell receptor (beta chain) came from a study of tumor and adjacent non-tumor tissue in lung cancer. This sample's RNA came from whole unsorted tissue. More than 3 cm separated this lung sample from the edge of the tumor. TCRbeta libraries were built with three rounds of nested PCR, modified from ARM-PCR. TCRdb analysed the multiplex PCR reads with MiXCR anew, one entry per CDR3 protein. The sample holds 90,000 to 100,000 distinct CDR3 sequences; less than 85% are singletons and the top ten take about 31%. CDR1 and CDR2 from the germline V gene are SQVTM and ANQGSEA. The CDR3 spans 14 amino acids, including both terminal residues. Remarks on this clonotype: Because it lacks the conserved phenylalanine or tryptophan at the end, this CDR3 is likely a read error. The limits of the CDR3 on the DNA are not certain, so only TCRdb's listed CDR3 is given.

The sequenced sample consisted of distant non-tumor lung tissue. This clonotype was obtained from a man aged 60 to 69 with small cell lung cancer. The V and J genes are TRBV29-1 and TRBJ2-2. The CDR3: CSVTPIRNTGELSL.